The rows below give T cell receptor beta chains drawn from one sample of a study of blood T cell repertoires in COVID-19. Measured with immunoSEQ multiplex PCR; TCRdb has only the in-frame clones, and not every one. The data show 270,000 or so clones, approximately 81% seen once. The sequencing sample was made of peripheral blood. The receptors originated from a woman between 18 and 29 years old with acute or convalescent COVID-19. The CDR3 runs from the conserved cysteine through the conserved F or W. The order of the fields is CDR3 DNA, CDR3 protein, V gene, D gene, clone size, J gene. D genes are given only for firm matches. Rows give clone size only sometimes, using once, few, many, or a class for an expanded clone.

TGTGCCAGCAGCTTAATTACTAGCGGGGTCAACTACAATGAGCAGTTCTTC,CASSLITSGVNYNEQFF,TRBV7-4,TRBD2,.,TRBJ2-1
TGTGCCTGGAGGGGTACAGGGGTATCACCCCTCCACTTT,CAWRGTGVSPLHF,TRBV30,TRBD1,.,TRBJ1-6
TGTGCCAGCAGCCATTCTGGGACAGAAGAGACCCAGTACTTC,CASSHSGTEETQYF,TRBV3-1/TRBV3-2,TRBD1,few,TRBJ2-5
TGTGCCAGCAGCTCAGTCGACAGGCCAGTCGGACTGTTTTTT,CASSSVDRPVGLFF,TRBV7-9,.,.,TRBJ1-4
TGTGCCAGCAGCTTACCGGGACTAGCGTACAATGAGCAGTTCTTC,CASSLPGLAYNEQFF,TRBV13,TRBD2,few,TRBJ2-1
TGTGCCAGCTCACCACGCGCGACAGGGGCGACCAACTCCGAGCAGTTCTTC,CASSPRATGATNSEQFF,TRBV18,TRBD1,.,TRBJ2-1
TGTGCCAGTAGCGGGAGGGCCATGAATGAGCAGTTCTTC,CASSGRAMNEQFF,TRBV19,TRBD2,.,TRBJ2-1
TGTGCCAGCAGCTTAGGGCGGGTAGCGGGAGCCTACGAGCAGTACTTC,CASSLGRVAGAYEQYF,TRBV11-2,TRBD2,.,TRBJ2-7
TGCAGTGCTAGTCTTCGAGCCAAGAGCTCTGGAAACACCATATATTTT,CSASLRAKSSGNTIYF,TRBV20-1,.,once,TRBJ1-3
TGCAGCGTCAGGCGGGATATTAATTCACCCCTCCACTTT,CSVRRDINSPLHF,TRBV29-1,.,.,TRBJ1-6
TGCGCCAGCAGCCACCGCGGAAGGGGTAACTATGGCTACACCTTC,CASSHRGRGNYGYTF,TRBV4-3,.,.,TRBJ1-2
TGTGCCAGCAGCCAAGGCACTGGGAGCCCCACTGAAGCTTTCTTT,CASSQGTGSPTEAFF,TRBV4-2,.,.,TRBJ1-1
TGTGCCAGCAGCTTAGGGCACAGGGGCACCGGGGAGCTGTTTTTT,CASSLGHRGTGELFF,TRBV7-8,TRBD1,.,TRBJ2-2
TGTGCCACCAGCAGGCTGGGTAGCGGGATTGTCCAAGAGACCCAGTACTTC,CATSRLGSGIVQETQYF,TRBV15,TRBD2,once,TRBJ2-5
TGTGCCAGCTCACCGGAACTAGGGATCAATCAGCCCCAGCATTTT,CASSPELGINQPQHF,TRBV18,.,.,TRBJ1-5
TGTGCCAGTAGTACCCCACTAAGACCGGGACAGACTAGCAATCAGCCCCAGCATTTT,CASSTPLRPGQTSNQPQHF,TRBV19,TRBD1,once,TRBJ1-5
TGTGCCAGCAGCTTTTCGGGGACAGGGGAGGCTTTCTTT,CASSFSGTGEAFF,TRBV7-9,TRBD1,.,TRBJ1-1